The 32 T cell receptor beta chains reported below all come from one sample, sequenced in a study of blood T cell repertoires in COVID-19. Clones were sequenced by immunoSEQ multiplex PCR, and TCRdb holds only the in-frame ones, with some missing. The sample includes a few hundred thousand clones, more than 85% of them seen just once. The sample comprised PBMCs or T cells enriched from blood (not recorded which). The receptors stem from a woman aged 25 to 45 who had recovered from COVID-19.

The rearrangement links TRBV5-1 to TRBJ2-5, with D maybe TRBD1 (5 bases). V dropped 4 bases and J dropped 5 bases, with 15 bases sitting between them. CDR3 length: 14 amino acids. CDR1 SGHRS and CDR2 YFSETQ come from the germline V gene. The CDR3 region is CASSPTVNWETQYF. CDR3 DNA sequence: TGCGCCAGCAGCCCGACAGTGAATTGGGAGACCCAGTACTTC.

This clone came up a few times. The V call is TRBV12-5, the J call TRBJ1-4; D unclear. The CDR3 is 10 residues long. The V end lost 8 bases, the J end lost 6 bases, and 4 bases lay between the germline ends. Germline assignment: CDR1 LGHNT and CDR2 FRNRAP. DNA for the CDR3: TGTGCTAGTTCTGATGAAAAACTGTTTTTT. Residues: CASSDEKLFF. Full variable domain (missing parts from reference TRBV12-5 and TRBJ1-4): DARVTQTPRHKVTEMGQEVTMRCQPILGHNTVFWYRQTMMQGLELLAYFRNRAPLDDSGMPKDRFSAEMPDATLATLKIQPSEPRDSAVYFCASSDEKLFFGSGTQLSVL.

CDR3 sequence: CAISSTGITEAFF. The DNA for the CDR3 is TGTGCCATCAGTTCAACAGGGATTACTGAAGCTTTCTTT. The chain joins TRBV10-3 to TRBJ1-1; a weak D match, TRBD1 (6 bases). The V end was cut by 5 bases, the J end by 5 bases, with 12 bases between. Per the germline V gene, CDR1 is ENHRY and CDR2 is SYGVKD. The CDR3 runs to 13 residues.

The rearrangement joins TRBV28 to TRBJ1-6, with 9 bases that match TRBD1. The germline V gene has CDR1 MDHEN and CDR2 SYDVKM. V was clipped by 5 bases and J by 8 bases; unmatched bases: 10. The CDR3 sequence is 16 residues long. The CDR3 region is CASSSIQGAIDSPLHF. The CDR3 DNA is TGTGCCAGCAGTAGCATACAGGGGGCGATTGATTCACCCCTCCACTTT.

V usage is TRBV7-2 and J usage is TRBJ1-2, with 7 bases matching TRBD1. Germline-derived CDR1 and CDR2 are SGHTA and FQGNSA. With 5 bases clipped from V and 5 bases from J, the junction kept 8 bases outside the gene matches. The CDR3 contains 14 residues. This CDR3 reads CASSPTGSRYGYTF. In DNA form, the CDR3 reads TGTGCCAGCAGCCCGACAGGGTCGCGGTATGGCTACACCTTC.

CDR3 region: CASSGDSYNEQFF. CDR3 nucleotides: TGTGCCAGCAGTGGGGACAGCTACAATGAGCAGTTCTTC. The chain links TRBV12-3 or TRBV12-4 to TRBJ2-1; 7 bases are shared with TRBD1. With 5 bases clipped from V and 3 bases from J, the junction kept 1 base outside the gene matches. This CDR3 has 13 amino acids.

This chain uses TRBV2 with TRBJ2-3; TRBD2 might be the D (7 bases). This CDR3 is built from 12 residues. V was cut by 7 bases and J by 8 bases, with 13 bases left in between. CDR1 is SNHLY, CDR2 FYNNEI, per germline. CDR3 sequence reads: CASNEAGATQYF. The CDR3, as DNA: TGTGCCAGCAATGAGGCGGGGGCTACGCAGTATTTT.

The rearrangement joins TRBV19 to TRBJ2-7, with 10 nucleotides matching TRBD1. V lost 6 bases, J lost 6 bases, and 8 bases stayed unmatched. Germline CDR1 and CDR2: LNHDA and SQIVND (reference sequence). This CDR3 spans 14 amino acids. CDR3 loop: CASSTTGTGVEQYF. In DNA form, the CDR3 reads TGTGCCAGTAGCACCACTGGGACAGGGGTCGAGCAGTACTTC.

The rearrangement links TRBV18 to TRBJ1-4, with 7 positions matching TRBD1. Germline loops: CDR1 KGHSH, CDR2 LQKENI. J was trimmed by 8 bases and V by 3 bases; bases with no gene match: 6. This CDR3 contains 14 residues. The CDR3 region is CASSPGQEGEKLFF. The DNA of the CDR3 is TGTGCCAGCTCACCCGGACAGGAGGGGGAAAAACTGTTTTTT.

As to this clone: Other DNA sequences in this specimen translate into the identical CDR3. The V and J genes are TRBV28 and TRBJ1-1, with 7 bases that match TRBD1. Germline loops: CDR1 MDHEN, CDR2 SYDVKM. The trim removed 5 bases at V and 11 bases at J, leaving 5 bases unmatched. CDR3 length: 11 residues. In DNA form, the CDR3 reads TGTGCCAGCAGTCCCGGGACAGAGGCTTTCTTT. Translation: CASSPGTEAFF.

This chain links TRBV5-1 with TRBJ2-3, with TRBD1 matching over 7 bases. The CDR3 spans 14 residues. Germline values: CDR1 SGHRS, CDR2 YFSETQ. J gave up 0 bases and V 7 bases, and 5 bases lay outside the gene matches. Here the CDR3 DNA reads TGCGCCAGCGGGCCGGGACAGAGCACAGATACGCAGTATTTT. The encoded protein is CASGPGQSTDTQYF.

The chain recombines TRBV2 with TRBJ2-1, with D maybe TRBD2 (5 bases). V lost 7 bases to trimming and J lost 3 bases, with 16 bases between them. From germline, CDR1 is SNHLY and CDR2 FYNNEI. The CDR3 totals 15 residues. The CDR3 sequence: CASKETEEYYNEQFF. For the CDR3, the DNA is TGTGCCAGCAAGGAGACGGAGGAATACTACAATGAGCAGTTCTTC.

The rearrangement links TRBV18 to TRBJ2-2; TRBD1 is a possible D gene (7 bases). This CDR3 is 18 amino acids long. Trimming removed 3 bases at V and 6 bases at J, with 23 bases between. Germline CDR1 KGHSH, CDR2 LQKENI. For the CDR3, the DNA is TGTGCCAGCTCACCCGATACGGGGGACAGCCTGTCTTCCGGGGAGCTGTTTTTT. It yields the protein CASSPDTGDSLSSGELFF.

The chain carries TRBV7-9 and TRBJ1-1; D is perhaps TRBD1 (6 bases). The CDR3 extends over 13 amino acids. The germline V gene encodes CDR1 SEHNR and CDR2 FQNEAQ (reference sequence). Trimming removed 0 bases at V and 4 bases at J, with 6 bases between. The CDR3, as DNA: TGTGCCAGCAGCTTAGCGACAGGCACTGAAGCTTTCTTT. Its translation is CASSLATGTEAFF. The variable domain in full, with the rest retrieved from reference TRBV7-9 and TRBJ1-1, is DTGVSQNPRHKITKRGQNVTFRCDPISEHNRLYWYRQTLGQGPEFLTYFQNEAQLEKSRLLSDRFSAERPKGSFSTLEIQRTEQGDSAMYLCASSLATGTEAFFGQGTRLTVV.

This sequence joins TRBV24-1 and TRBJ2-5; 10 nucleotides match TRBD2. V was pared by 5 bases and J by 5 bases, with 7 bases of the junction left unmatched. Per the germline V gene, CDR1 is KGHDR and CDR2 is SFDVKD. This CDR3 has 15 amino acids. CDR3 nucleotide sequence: TGTGCCACCAGTGGTAGCGGGGGGCCCTGGGAGACCCAGTACTTC. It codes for CATSGSGGPWETQYF.

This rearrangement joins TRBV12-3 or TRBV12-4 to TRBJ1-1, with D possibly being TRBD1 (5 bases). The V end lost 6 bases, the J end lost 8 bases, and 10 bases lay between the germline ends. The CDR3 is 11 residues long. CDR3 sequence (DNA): TGTGCCAGCAGCCCACGGACAGAAGCTTTCTTT. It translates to CASSPRTEAFF.

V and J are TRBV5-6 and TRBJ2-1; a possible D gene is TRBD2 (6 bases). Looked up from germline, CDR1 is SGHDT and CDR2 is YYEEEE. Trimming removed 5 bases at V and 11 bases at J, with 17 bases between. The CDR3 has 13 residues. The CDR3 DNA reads TGTGCCAGCAGTCCGACTACTAGCAGAAAGCAGTTCTTC. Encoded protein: CASSPTTSRKQFF.

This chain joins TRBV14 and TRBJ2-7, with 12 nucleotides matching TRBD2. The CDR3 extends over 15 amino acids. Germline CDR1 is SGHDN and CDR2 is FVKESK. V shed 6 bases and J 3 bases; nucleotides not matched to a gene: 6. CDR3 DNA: TGTGCCAGCAGTGGAGGACTAGCGGGGAGCTACGAGCAGTACTTC. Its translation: CASSGGLAGSYEQYF.

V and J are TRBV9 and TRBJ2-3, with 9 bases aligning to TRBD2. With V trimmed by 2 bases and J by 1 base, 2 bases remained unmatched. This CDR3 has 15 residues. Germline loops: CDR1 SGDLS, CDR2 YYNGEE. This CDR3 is CASSVASGGTDTQYF. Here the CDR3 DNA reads TGTGCCAGCAGCGTGGCTAGCGGGGGCACAGATACGCAGTATTTT.

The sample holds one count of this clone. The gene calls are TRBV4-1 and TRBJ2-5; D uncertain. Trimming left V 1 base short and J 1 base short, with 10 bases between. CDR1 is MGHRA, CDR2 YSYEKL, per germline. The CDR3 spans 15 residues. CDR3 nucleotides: TGCGCCAGCAGCCAAGGTCGACTGCTCCAAGAGACCCAGTACTTC. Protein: CASSQGRLLQETQYF.

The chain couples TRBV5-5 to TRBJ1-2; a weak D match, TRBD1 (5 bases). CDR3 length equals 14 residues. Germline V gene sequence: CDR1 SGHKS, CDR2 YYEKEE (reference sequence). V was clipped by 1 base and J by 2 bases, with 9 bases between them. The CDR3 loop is CASSLWYRNYGYTF. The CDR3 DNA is TGTGCCAGCAGCTTGTGGTACAGGAACTATGGCTACACCTTC.

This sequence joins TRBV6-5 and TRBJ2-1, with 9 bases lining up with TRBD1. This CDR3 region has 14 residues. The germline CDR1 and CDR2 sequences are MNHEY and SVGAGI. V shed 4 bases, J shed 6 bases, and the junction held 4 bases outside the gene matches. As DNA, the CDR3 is TGTGCCAGCAGTTTACAGGGGGCTACCAATGAGCAGTTCTTC. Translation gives CASSLQGATNEQFF.

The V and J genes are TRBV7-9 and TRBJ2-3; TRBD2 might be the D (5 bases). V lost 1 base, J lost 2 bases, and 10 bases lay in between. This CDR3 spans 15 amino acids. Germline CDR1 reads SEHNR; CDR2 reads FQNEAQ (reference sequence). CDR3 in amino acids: CASSLVTGNTDTQYF. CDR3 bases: TGTGCCAGCAGCTTAGTAACGGGGAACACAGATACGCAGTATTTT.

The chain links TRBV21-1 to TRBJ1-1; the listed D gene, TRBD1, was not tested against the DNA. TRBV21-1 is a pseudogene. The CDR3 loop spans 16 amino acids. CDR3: CATRGPVLKGYTEAFF. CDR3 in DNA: TGTGCCACCCGCGGCCCCGTCTTAAAGGGGTACACTGAAGCTTTCTTT.

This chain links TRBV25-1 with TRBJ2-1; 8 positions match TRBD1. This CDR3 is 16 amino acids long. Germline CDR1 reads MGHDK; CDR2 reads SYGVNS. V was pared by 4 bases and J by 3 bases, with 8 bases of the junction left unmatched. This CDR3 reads CASSVPGGSYYNEQFF. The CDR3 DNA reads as TGTGCCAGCAGTGTACCAGGGGGCAGCTACTACAATGAGCAGTTCTTC.

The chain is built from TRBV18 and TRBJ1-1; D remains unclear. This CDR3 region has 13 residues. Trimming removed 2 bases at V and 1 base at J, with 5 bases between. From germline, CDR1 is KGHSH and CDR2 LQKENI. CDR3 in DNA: TGTGCCAGCTCACCATCGTGGAACACTGAAGCTTTCTTT. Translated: CASSPSWNTEAFF. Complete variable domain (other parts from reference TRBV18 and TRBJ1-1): NAGVMQNPRHLVRRRGQEARLRCSPMKGHSHVYWYRQLPEEGLKFMVYLQKENIIDESGMPKERFSAEFPKEGPSILRIQQVVRGDSAAYFCASSPSWNTEAFFGQGTRLTVV.

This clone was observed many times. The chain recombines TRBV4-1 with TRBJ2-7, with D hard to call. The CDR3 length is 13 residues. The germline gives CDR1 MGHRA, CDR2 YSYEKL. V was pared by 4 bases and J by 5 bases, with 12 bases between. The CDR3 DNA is TGCGCCAGCAGCCCGCTAGTATTCAACGAGCAGTACTTC. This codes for CASSPLVFNEQYF.

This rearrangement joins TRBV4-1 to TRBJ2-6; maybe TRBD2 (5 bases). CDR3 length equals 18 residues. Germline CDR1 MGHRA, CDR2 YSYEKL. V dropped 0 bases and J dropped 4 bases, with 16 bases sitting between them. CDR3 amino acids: CASSQDGPLGRGANVLTF. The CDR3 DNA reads TGCGCCAGCAGCCAAGACGGACCACTAGGAAGAGGGGCCAACGTCCTGACTTTC.

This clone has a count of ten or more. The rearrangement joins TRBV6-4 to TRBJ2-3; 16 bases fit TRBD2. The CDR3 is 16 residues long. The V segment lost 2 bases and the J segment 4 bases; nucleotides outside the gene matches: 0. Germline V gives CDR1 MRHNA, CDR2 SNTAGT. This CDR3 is CASSDGTSGGADTQYF. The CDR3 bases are TGTGCCAGCAGTGACGGGACTAGCGGGGGGGCAGATACGCAGTATTTT.

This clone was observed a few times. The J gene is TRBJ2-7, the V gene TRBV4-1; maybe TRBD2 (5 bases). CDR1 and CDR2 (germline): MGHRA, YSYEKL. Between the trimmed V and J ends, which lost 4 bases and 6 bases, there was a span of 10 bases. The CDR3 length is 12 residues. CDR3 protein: CASSPGGTEQYF. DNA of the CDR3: TGCGCCAGCAGCCCAGGAGGAACCGAGCAGTACTTC.

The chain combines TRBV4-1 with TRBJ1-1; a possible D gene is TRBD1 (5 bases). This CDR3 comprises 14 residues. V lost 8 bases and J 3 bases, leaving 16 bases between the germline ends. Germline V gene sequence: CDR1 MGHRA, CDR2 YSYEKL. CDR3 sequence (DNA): TGCGCCAGCTCAAGGGGCGAGTCAGACACTGAAGCTTTCTTT. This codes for CASSRGESDTEAFF.

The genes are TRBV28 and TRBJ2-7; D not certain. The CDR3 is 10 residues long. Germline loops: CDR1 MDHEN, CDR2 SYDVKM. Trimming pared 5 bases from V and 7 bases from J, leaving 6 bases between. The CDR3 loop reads CASSLGEQYF. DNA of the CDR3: TGTGCCAGCAGTCTCGGGGAGCAGTACTTC.